This record looks at one T cell receptor delta chain sequence and its context. Its specificity is not known. Alphabeta T cells were depleted, then CD3+ Vdelta1+ Vdelta2- thymocytes were FACS-sorted. Vdelta1+ thymocyte sorts reached between about 97% and 99.6% purity. Extracted RNA was reverse transcribed into cDNA. Pooled V-gene forward primers with one constant-region reverse primer generated the CDR3 amplicons by multiplex PCR. TCRdb called clones anew from the multiplex PCR reads with CATT. The sample carries under 85,000 delta-chain clones, about 35% recorded once. The sample belongs to a study of Vδ1+ human thymocytes. General study results and limits: Thymic TRG and TRD repertoires appeared highly polyclonal. Donors shared many TRG clonotypes but few TRD clonotypes. Despite high sort purity, about 19% of thymic T cell receptor delta sequences were Vdelta2.

The V end lost 0 bases, the J end lost 0 bases, and 8 bases lay between the germline ends. The CDR3 is 15 amino acids. CDR1 TSWWSYY and CDR2 QGS come from the germline V gene. Sequencing input: Vdelta1+ gamma-delta thymocytes from the thymus. Subset here: FACS-sorted CD3+ TCRalphabeta- TCRVdelta1+ TCRVdelta2- thymocytes. The rearrangement links TRDV1 to TRDJ1; D gene unclear. This TCR was sampled from a boy in the first two years of life who had congenital heart surgery. CDR3 sequence (DNA): TGTGCTCTTGGGGAACTACCGGGGTACACCGATAAACTCATCTTT. This translates into CALGELPGYTDKLIF.